The 7 T cell receptor beta chains below were found in one sample sequenced in a study of T cells in Graves' hyperthyroidism and ophthalmopathy. Regions amplified from RNA transcripts were the TCR beta CDR3 regions. HTBI primers drove first-round RT-PCR of the TCR CDR3. TCRdb re-analysed the multiplex PCR reads in MiXCR, keeping a single row per CDR3 protein. Of roughly 500,000 distinct CDR3 sequences listed, about 45% are singletons. Sequencing input: peripheral blood or thyroid tissue (not recorded which). Every receptor here comes from an adult woman with Graves' disease, either hyperthyroidism or ophthalmopathy (not recorded which).

In this sample, this clonotype turned up a few times. The CDR3 region is CASSPTTGFYGYTF. The CDR3 DNA is TGTGCCAGCAGCCCTACCACAGGGTTCTATGGCTACACCTTC. The chain is built from TRBV28 and TRBJ1-2, with D possibly TRBD1 on 6 matching bases. CDR3 size: 14 residues. The V gene lost 6 bases and the J gene lost 4 bases, with 15 bases spanning the gap. CDR1 and CDR2 from the germline V gene are MDHEN and SYDVKM.

This clonotype was observed a few times. The chain has TRBV20-1 and TRBJ2-1, with D perhaps TRBD1 (6 bases). Per the germline V gene, CDR1 is DFQATT and CDR2 is SNEGSKA (reference sequence). The CDR3 runs 12 residues. As DNA, the CDR3 is TGCATAGTGCAGGGGCTCTACAATGAGCAGTTCTTC. It encodes CIVQGLYNEQFF.

This clonotype has ten or more counts. The chain combines TRBV7-9 with TRBJ2-5; D may be TRBD1 (6 bases). This CDR3 has 14 residues. CDR1 is SEHNR, CDR2 FQNEAQ, per germline (reference sequence). Trimming stripped 0 bases from V and 2 bases from J, with 7 bases between. The CDR3 DNA reads as TGTGCCAGCAGCTTAGCGACAGGTCAAGAGACCCAGTACTTC. This translates into CASSLATGQETQYF.

The V and J genes are TRBV7-9 and TRBJ2-5, with D maybe TRBD2 (6 bases). Germline CDR1 and CDR2: SEHNR and FQNEAQ (reference sequence). This CDR3 comprises 15 residues. Trimming took off 0 bases at V and 5 bases at J, with 13 bases between the two ends. CDR3 sequence reads: CASSLAPTSPETQYF. The CDR3, as DNA: TGTGCCAGCAGCTTAGCTCCAACTAGCCCCGAGACCCAGTACTTC.

This clonotype has a single count. V and J are TRBV10-3 and TRBJ1-1; 11 nucleotides match TRBD1. Germline trimming cut 0 bases from V and 8 bases from J; bases unmatched to any gene: 5. CDR1 is ENHRY and CDR2 is SYGVKD in the germline V gene. This CDR3 has 15 amino acids. The CDR3 DNA is TGTGCCATCAGTGAGTCCGGGACAGGGGGGAACGAAGCTTTCTTT. Amino acid sequence: CAISESGTGGNEAFF.

This clonotype was picked up many times. CDR3: CASSQKWRRTGELFF. In nucleotides, the CDR3 is TGCGCCAGCAGCCAGAAGTGGAGACGAACCGGGGAGCTGTTTTTT. The chain couples TRBV5-1 to TRBJ2-2; D remains unclear. The CDR3 length is 15 residues. Trimming cost V 4 bases and J 5 bases, with 15 bases left between them. Germline V gives CDR1 SGHRS, CDR2 YFSETQ.

This clonotype was detected a few times. The CDR3 does not close with the conserved phenylalanine or tryptophan, likely indicating a read error. The chain is built from TRBV7-9 and TRBJ1-1; 8 bases match TRBD1. Trimming at V came to 5 bases and at J to 4 bases, leaving 6 bases not matched to a gene. Germline CDR1 SEHNR, CDR2 FQNEAQ (reference sequence). The CDR3 runs to 14 residues. Here the CDR3 DNA reads TGTGCCAGCAGCGCCCAGGGGGCCGGCACTGAAGCTTTCCTT. As protein: CASSAQGAGTEAFL.